The 7 T cell receptor beta chains in this list originate from one sample, sequenced in a study of blood T cell repertoires in COVID-19. The repertoire was sequenced with immunoSEQ multiplex PCR; TCRdb's copy has only in-frame clones and lacks some. The sample records about 410,000 clones, under 90% being singletons. The material sequenced was PBMCs or T cells enriched from blood (not recorded which). These receptors all come from a woman aged 25 to 39 who had recovered from COVID-19.

For the CDR3, the DNA is TGTGCCTGGAACGGGAACCTAGCGGGAGAGATACCCTACGAGCAGTACTTC. Protein product: CAWNGNLAGEIPYEQYF. This chain joins TRBV30 and TRBJ2-7, with 10 nucleotides matching TRBD2. This CDR3 contains 17 residues. The germline V gene encodes CDR1 GTSNPN and CDR2 SVGIG (reference sequence). Trimming took 4 bases from V and 2 from J; bases not matched to a gene: 14.

The chain uses TRBV9 and TRBJ1-1, with 10 bases aligning to TRBD1. There are 15 residues in the CDR3. CDR1 is SGDLS, CDR2 YYNGEE, per germline. After removal of 2 bases from V and 5 bases from J, the junction contained 6 bases not matched to a gene. This CDR3 is CASSVQDRGQTEAFF. As DNA, the CDR3 is TGTGCCAGCAGCGTCCAAGACAGGGGGCAAACTGAAGCTTTCTTT. The full variable domain, with the rest looked up from reference TRBV9 and TRBJ1-1, is DSGVTQTPKHLITATGQRVTLRCSPRSGDLSVYWYQQSLDQGLQFLIQYYNGEERAKGNILERFSAQQFPDLHSELNLSSLELGDSALYFCASSVQDRGQTEAFFGQGTRLTVV.

This clone was counted a few times. The V and J genes are TRBV10-3 and TRBJ1-6, with 8 nucleotides matching TRBD1. This CDR3 region has 15 residues. The trim removed 10 bases at V and 1 base at J, leaving 6 bases unmatched. CDR1 ENHRY and CDR2 SYGVKD come from the germline V gene. The CDR3 DNA reads as TGTGCCACGACAGGGGAGCGTTCCTATAATTCACCCCTCCACTTT. Amino acids: CATTGERSYNSPLHF.

This chain uses TRBV3-1 (or the pseudogene TRBV3-2) with TRBJ2-2; 11 bases are shared with TRBD2. Germline CDR1 LGHDT, CDR2 YNNKEL (reference sequence). This CDR3 comprises 16 residues. Trimming removed 4 bases from V and 7 bases from J; junction bases left unmatched: 8. The CDR3, as DNA: TGTGCCAGCAGCCTTTATAGCGGGGGGGCCGTCGGGGAGCTGTTTTTT. As protein: CASSLYSGGAVGELFF.

This clone was recorded once. The V call is TRBV5-1, the J call TRBJ1-3; TRBD1 matches 9 bases. Germline CDR1 is SGHRS and CDR2 is YFSETQ. The CDR3 has 17 amino acids. Trimming at V came to 4 bases and at J to 1 base, leaving 9 bases not matched to a gene. The CDR3 loop is CASSRESGTGSGNTIYF. CDR3 bases: TGCGCCAGCAGCAGAGAGTCCGGGACAGGGTCTGGAAACACCATATATTTT.

This clone was detected only once. The rearrangement joins TRBV4-3 to TRBJ2-3, with D tentatively TRBD2 (5 bases). In germline, CDR1 is LGHNA, CDR2 YSLEER. The CDR3 contains 15 residues. Deletions cut 0 bases from V and 1 base from J, with 8 bases between. CDR3 nucleotides: TGCGCCAGCAGCCAAGAAGGAGCGGGCACAGATACGCAGTATTTT. Protein: CASSQEGAGTDTQYF.

V and J are TRBV9 and TRBJ1-5; D is possibly TRBD1 (5 bases). The CDR3 is 14 amino acids. V lost 6 bases and J 4 bases, leaving 14 bases between the germline ends. Germline V CDR1 and CDR2: SGDLS, YYNGEE. The CDR3 DNA reads as TGTGCCAGCACCCCGGGGGGGGAGAATCAGCCCCAGCATTTT. This translates into CASTPGGENQPQHF.